This T cell receptor (beta chain) derives from a study of T cells in Graves' hyperthyroidism and ophthalmopathy. This clonotype was detected only a few times. Researchers amplified the TCR beta CDR3 regions from RNA transcripts. HTBI primers were used for first-round RT-PCR of the TCR CDR3. TCRdb re-derived calls from the multiplex PCR reads in MiXCR, one entry per CDR3 protein. The sample holds about 270,000 distinct CDR3 sequences, approximately 23% seen once. Trimming shortened V by 8 bases and J by 2 bases, and 9 bases separated the two germline ends. The CDR3 totals 12 residues. The chain employs TRBV12-3 or TRBV12-4 and TRBJ1-1, with D maybe TRBD1 (6 bases). This TCR was sampled from a woman aged 40-49 years with Graves' ophthalmopathy. The sample taken for sequencing was blood. This chain's CDR3 is CASLGTNTEAFF. The CDR3 coding sequence is TGTGCCAGCTTGGGGACAAACACTGAAGCTTTCTTT.